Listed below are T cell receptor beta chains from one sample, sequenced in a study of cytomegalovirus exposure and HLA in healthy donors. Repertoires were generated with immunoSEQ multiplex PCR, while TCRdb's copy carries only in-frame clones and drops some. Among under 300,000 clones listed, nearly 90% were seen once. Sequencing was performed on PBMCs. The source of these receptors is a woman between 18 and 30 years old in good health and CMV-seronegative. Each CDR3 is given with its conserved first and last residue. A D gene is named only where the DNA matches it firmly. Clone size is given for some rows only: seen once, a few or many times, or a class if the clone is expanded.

CDR3aa: CASSLAYGDRGPRAEAFF; CDR3nt: TGTGCCAGCAGCTTGGCCTATGGGGACAGGGGACCTCGGGCTGAAGCTTTCTTT; d_gene: TRBD1; j_gene: TRBJ1-1; len: 18; abundance: -; v_gene: TRBV5-4
CDR3aa: CASSLASGGVDTQYF; CDR3nt: TGCGCCAGCAGCCTAGCTAGCGGGGGTGTAGATACGCAGTATTTT; d_gene: TRBD2; j_gene: TRBJ2-3; len: 15; abundance: once; v_gene: TRBV4-3
CDR3aa: CASSILTSGGGTDTQYF; CDR3nt: TGTGCCAGTAGTATTCTTACTAGCGGGGGGGGCACAGATACGCAGTATTTT; d_gene: TRBD2; j_gene: TRBJ2-3; len: 17; abundance: -; v_gene: TRBV19
CDR3aa: CASSPRLSMNTEAFF; CDR3nt: TGTGCCAGCAGCCCGCGACTGAGCATGAACACTGAAGCTTTCTTT; d_gene: -; j_gene: TRBJ1-1; len: 15; abundance: -; v_gene: TRBV14
CDR3aa: CASSYTGGGNEKLFF; CDR3nt: TGTGCCAGCAGTTACACAGGGGGCGGCAATGAAAAACTGTTTTTT; d_gene: TRBD1; j_gene: TRBJ1-4; len: 15; abundance: -; v_gene: TRBV6-6
CDR3aa: CASSSTGTTGRDTQYF; CDR3nt: TGTGCCAGCAGCTCGACCGGGACGACGGGGAGGGATACGCAGTATTTT; d_gene: -; j_gene: TRBJ2-3; len: 16; abundance: -; v_gene: TRBV7-3
CDR3aa: CASSLALAGGETQYF; CDR3nt: TGCGCCAGCAGCTTGGCACTAGCGGGAGGTGAGACCCAGTACTTC; d_gene: TRBD2; j_gene: TRBJ2-5; len: 15; abundance: once; v_gene: TRBV5-1
CDR3aa: CASSQLGRGVPQETQYF; CDR3nt: TGCGCCAGCAGCCAATTAGGGCGGGGGGTACCACAAGAGACCCAGTACTTC; d_gene: TRBD2; j_gene: TRBJ2-5; len: 17; abundance: -; v_gene: TRBV4-3
CDR3aa: CASSQDQAGGRQKLFF; CDR3nt: TGTGCCAGCAGCCAAGATCAGGCAGGGGGCAGGCAAAAACTGTTTTTT; d_gene: TRBD1; j_gene: TRBJ1-4; len: 16; abundance: once; v_gene: TRBV4-2
CDR3aa: CASSYRGTGDNQPQHF; CDR3nt: TGTGCCAGCAGTTACCGTGGGACAGGGGACAATCAGCCCCAGCATTTT; d_gene: TRBD1; j_gene: TRBJ1-5; len: 16; abundance: -; v_gene: TRBV6-5
CDR3aa: CASSRDSLYGYTF; CDR3nt: TGTGCCAGCAGCCGGGACAGCCTCTATGGCTACACCTTC; d_gene: TRBD1; j_gene: TRBJ1-2; len: 13; abundance: -; v_gene: TRBV6-5
CDR3aa: CASSSQEHNEQFF; CDR3nt: TGTGCCAGCAGTTCTCAGGAACACAATGAGCAGTTCTTC; d_gene: -; j_gene: TRBJ2-1; len: 13; abundance: -; v_gene: TRBV6-5
CDR3aa: CASSLDGSNYGYTF; CDR3nt: TGTGCCAGCAGCTTAGACGGGTCTAACTATGGCTACACCTTC; d_gene: -; j_gene: TRBJ1-2; len: 14; abundance: -; v_gene: TRBV6-1
CDR3aa: CASSLGVADTEAFF; CDR3nt: TGTGCCAGCAGTTTAGGAGTAGCGGACACTGAAGCTTTCTTT; d_gene: -; j_gene: TRBJ1-1; len: 14; abundance: -; v_gene: TRBV27
CDR3aa: CASTTRYNEQFF; CDR3nt: TGTGCCAGCACTACGAGGTACAATGAGCAGTTCTTC; d_gene: -; j_gene: TRBJ2-1; len: 12; abundance: -; v_gene: TRBV28
CDR3aa: CASSLVSGELFF; CDR3nt: TGTGCCAGCAGTTTAGTATCCGGGGAGCTGTTTTTT; d_gene: -; j_gene: TRBJ2-2; len: 12; abundance: -; v_gene: TRBV27
CDR3aa: CASLGGNEQFF; CDR3nt: TGTGCCAGTTTGGGGGGCAATGAGCAGTTCTTC; d_gene: -; j_gene: TRBJ2-1; len: 11; abundance: -; v_gene: TRBV27
CDR3aa: CASSPYSGQGQQPQHF; CDR3nt: TGTGCCAGCAGCCCCTACTCTGGGCAGGGCCAACAGCCCCAGCATTTT; d_gene: -; j_gene: TRBJ1-5; len: 16; abundance: -; v_gene: TRBV7-6
CDR3aa: CASSSDRGEGEKLFF; CDR3nt: TGTGCCAGCAGCTCCGACAGGGGGGAAGGTGAAAAACTGTTTTTT; d_gene: TRBD1; j_gene: TRBJ1-4; len: 15; abundance: -; v_gene: TRBV9
CDR3aa: CASSWDRGSEKLFF; CDR3nt: TGTGCCAGCAGCTGGGACAGGGGATCTGAAAAACTGTTTTTT; d_gene: TRBD1; j_gene: TRBJ1-4; len: 14; abundance: once; v_gene: TRBV5-4
CDR3aa: CASSLRVGRGLRPTGELFF; CDR3nt: TGTGCCAGCAGCTTGCGGGTTGGGCGGGGGCTCCGACCCACCGGGGAGCTGTTTTTT; d_gene: -; j_gene: TRBJ2-2; len: 19; abundance: -; v_gene: TRBV7-2
CDR3aa: CATGQGYTEQYF; CDR3nt: TGTGCCACCGGACAGGGATATACCGAGCAGTACTTC; d_gene: TRBD1; j_gene: TRBJ2-7; len: 12; abundance: -; v_gene: TRBV14
CDR3aa: CASSSNMVYQETQYF; CDR3nt: TGTGCCAGCAGTTCCAACATGGTGTACCAAGAGACCCAGTACTTC; d_gene: -; j_gene: TRBJ2-5; len: 15; abundance: -; v_gene: TRBV27
CDR3aa: CASSLLSAGTGYHSPLHF; CDR3nt: TGTGCCAGCAGCTTATTATCCGCCGGGACAGGATATCATTCACCCCTCCACTTT; d_gene: TRBD1; j_gene: TRBJ1-6; len: 18; abundance: -; v_gene: TRBV7-2
CDR3aa: CASSQASAGQGTEAFF; CDR3nt: TGCGCCAGCAGCCAAGCGTCGGCGGGACAGGGCACTGAAGCTTTCTTT; d_gene: TRBD1; j_gene: TRBJ1-1; len: 16; abundance: -; v_gene: TRBV4-3